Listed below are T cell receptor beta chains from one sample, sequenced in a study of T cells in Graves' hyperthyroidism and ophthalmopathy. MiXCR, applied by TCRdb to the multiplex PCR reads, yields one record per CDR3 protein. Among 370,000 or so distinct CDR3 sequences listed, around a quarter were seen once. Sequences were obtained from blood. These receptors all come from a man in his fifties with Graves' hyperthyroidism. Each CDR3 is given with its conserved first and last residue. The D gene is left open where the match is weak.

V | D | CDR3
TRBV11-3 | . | CASSLWGRPVNEQFF
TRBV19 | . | CASSRTLGGGGSYEQYF
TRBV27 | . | CASMGEMNTEAFF
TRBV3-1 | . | CASSQAAGVARGYTF
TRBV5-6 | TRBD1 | CASSWTGTGYEQYF
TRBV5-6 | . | CASSLTPLGSYEQYF
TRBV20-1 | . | CSVGGEEKLFF
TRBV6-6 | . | CASSYGNGANYGYTF
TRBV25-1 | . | CASSPEVAPGANVLTF
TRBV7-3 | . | CASILTAGTEAFF
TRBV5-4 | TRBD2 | CASSLEGLAKTQYF
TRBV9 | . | CASSVAGTNTEAFF
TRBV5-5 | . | CASSLGRAGANVLTF
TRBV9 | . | CASSPSASGFTDTDTQYF
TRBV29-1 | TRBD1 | CSFTGGTEAFF
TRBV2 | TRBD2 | CATRGGRALGDTQYF
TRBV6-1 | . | CASSDWLPYEQYF
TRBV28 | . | CASSRQSGTEAFF
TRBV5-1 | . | CASTIEGRPRENTEAFF
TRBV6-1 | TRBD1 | CASKPGGHTGELFF
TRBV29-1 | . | CSAASAPYEQYF
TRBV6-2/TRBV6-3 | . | CASSWIQGDSGANVLTF
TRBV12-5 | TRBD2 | CASGLIPGTSKMYEQYF
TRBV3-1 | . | CASSQVNEQYF
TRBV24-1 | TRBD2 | CATSDEGLAGTDTQYF
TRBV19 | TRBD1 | CASREGGQGRGNEQFF
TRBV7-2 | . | CASSLVGTASSGANVLTF
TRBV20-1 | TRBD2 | CSALLAGASGELFF
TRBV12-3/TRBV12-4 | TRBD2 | CASSPITSGRAYEQFF
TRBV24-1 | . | CATSDLWEETQYF
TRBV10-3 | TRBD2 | CAISAGLAVKNEQFF
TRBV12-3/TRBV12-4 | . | CASSKNTEAFF
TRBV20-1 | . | CSARRGPYNSPLHF
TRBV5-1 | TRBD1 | CASSRNGQADTEAFF
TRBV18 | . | CASSGGRSDEQYF
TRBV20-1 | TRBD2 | CSAEGAGAGEQYF
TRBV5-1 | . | CASSLDMLTGSYEQYF
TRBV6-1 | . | CASSSPREQYF
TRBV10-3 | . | CAISEPDPTEPLEQYF
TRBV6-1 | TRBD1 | CASTIDRGQAEAFF
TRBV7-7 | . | CASSLAMAGSTGELFF
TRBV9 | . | CASSVAGGSETQYF
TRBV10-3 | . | CAISEVGQYEQYF